This record covers a single TCR beta chain. This entry comes from a study of control samples from healthy donors and cancer patients. Assay: immunoSEQ multiplex PCR; the TCRdb copy retains only in-frame clones and omits some. The sample holds about 53,000 clones, about 90% seen once. Sequencing used PBMCs. The TCR sequence derives from a man aged 55 to 70 with head and neck cancer.

CDR3 bases: TGTGCCAGCAGCAGACTAGCGGGAGAGCCAGATACGCAGTATTTT. It yields the protein CASSRLAGEPDTQYF. The V and J genes are TRBV11-3 and TRBJ2-3, with TRBD2 identical over 12 bases. V dropped 5 bases and J dropped 4; count of bases not matched to a gene: 4. The CDR3 sequence is 15 residues long. The V gene's germline CDR1 is SGHNT and CDR2 YENEEA. The variable domain in full, with the rest retrieved from reference TRBV11-3 and TRBJ2-3, is EAGVVQSPRYKIIEKKQPVAFWCNPISGHNTLYWYLQNLGQGPELLIRYENEEAVDDSQLPKDRFSAERLKGVDSTLKIQPAELGDSAVYLCASSRLAGEPDTQYFGPGTRLTVL.